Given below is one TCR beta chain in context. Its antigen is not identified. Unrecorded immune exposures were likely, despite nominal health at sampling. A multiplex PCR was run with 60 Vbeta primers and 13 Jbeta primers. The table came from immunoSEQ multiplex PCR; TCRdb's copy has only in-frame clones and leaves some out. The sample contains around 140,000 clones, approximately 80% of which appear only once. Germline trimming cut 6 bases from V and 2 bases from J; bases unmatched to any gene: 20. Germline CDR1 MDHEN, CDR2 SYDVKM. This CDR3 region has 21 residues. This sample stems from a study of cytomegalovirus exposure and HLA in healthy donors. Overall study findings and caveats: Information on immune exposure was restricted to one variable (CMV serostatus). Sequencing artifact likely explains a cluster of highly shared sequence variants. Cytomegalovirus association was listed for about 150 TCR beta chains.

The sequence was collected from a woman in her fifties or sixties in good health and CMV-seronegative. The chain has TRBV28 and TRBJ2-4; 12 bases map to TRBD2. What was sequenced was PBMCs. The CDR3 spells CASRPHYLRSTSGRSKNIQYF. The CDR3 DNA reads TGTGCCAGCAGACCCCATTACCTTCGCTCGACTAGCGGGAGATCCAAAAACATTCAGTACTTC.